This TCR beta chain appears in the sequencing data of a study of T cell responses to AZD1222 COVID-19 vaccine. The study, taken as a whole, reports: Spike as a whole was targeted by vaccine-associated CD4 TCRs, dominant at 160-218 and 743-854. Unmutated variant regions are reportedly targeted by nearly half of spike-specific TCRs. Just a handful of AZD1222 recipients tested seropositive at baseline. Following two doses of AZD1222, Spike-specific TCR breadth and depth rose.

Profiling relied on immunoSEQ multiplex PCR, and the TCRdb table lists in-frame clones only, not all of them. The table shows about 100,000 clones, with more than 85% occurring only once. In regard to this clone: No antigen is known for it.

The germline V gene has CDR1 SQVTM and CDR2 ANQGSEA. This CDR3 comprises 12 residues. Sequenced here: peripheral blood, sampled on day 0 of AZD1222 vaccination. The chain joins TRBV29-1 to TRBJ2-7; possible D gene TRBD1, 5 bases. The J call is uncertain, as TRBJ2-5 better fits the DNA end. This TCR was sampled from an adult in good health. CDR3: CSVVRQQETQYF. CDR3 in DNA: TGCAGCGTCGTTAGACAGCAAGAGACCCAGTACTTC.